This T cell receptor (beta chain) was recorded in a study of T-cell memory formation after mild COVID-19 (dated by TCRdb to the early 2020s). Some background on the complete study: Most TCR sequence clusters were specific to one of the two donors. T-cell clones expanding and contracting after mild COVID-19 in two donors were tracked by longitudinal TCRalpha and TCRbeta repertoire sequencing. The cohort was made up of two young adult volunteers, one female and one male, who were previously healthy.

This clonotype occurred a few times. No cognate antigen has been identified for it. Base quality data are lacking; no much larger clone is found one base away. Data came from an Illumina NovaSeq 6000. TCRalpha and TCRbeta cDNA libraries were constructed by 5'RACE with constant-segment primers, with sample barcodes and unique molecular identifiers being introduced. Trizol reagent was used to extract RNA from every sample. Amplification of the libraries took two PCR steps, and the second step added a second sample barcode plus Illumina TruSeq adapters. Sequencing of libraries was performed on an Illumina NovaSeq with 2 x 150 bp paired-end reads. Regarding the original processing steps: Reads were demultiplexed and collapsed into UMI-guided consensus sequences with migec v1.2.7. Using mixcr v2.1.11, UMI consensuses were aligned to TRA and TRB V and J templates and then assembled into clonotypes. A clonotype was counted as expanded or contracted only when both edgeR and NoisET called the clonotype significant, with the noise models trained on biological replicates. edgeR calls used a false discovery rate-adjusted p below 0.01 and a log2 fold-change threshold of 1. PCA with hierarchical clustering of max-normalized trajectories of the 1000 most abundant clonotypes was used as exploratory dynamics analysis. Each responding clone was given a CD4 or CD8 phenotype based on the CD4+ and CD8+ repertoires, which had been sequenced separately. The public sequencing data were trimmed at Q25 with fastp and processed into clonotypes with MiXCR by TCRdb, which kept only in-frame beta chains. Rows are combined by CDR3 protein, so each entry shows the most common genes and DNA. These V and J calls originate from TCRdb's pipeline instead of the authors' own analysis. Within this sample are about 470,000 distinct CDR3 sequences, with roughly 25% of them counted one time only. The ten largest clones take up 9.5% to 15% of the sample.

V lost 6 bases and J lost 3 bases; the stretch between them is 9 bases long. Its CDR3 holds 14 amino acids, cysteine through phenylalanine. This entry keeps only the CDR3 DNA: 42 bases, framed from base 1. PBMCs were isolated by Ficoll-Paque density gradient centrifugation. Study-wide findings and limitations: The study covered only a couple of mild cases, and larger cohorts including severe cases with pre-infection samples were considered necessary. Contracting CD4+ clones were located mainly in the CM and EM memory subsets, whereas CD8+ clones were found to be enriched in EMRA. SARS-CoV-2 specificity was not confirmed for the second-wave clones peaking on day 37. Some responding clones were detected in pre-infection memory, which suggested that pre-existing cross-reactive memory T cells had joined the SARS-CoV-2 response. Clones that contracted from day 15 to 85 showed balanced CD4/CD8 phenotypes, whereas a second wave of clones that expanded from day 15 to 37 leaned towards CD4+.

The V gene is TRBV12-3 or TRBV12-4 and the J gene is TRBJ1-6, with the D gene not confidently named. The sequence was collected from an adult woman who had mild COVID-19 (a few samples of this study predate the infection). The sample titles of this study are shuffled in the database, so cell type and time point are left out; the donor was told from shared clones. Sequencing was carried out using PBMCs or a T cell subset sorted from them (not recorded which). CDR3 reads: CASSAWGYNSPLHF. The sequenced DNA: TGTGCCAGCAGCGCCTGGGGCTATAATTCACCCCTCCACTTT.